The clone carrying this T cell receptor (beta chain) was counted once. This entry is derived from a study of control samples from healthy donors and cancer patients. Unmatched junction bases numbered 11, after V lost 6 bases and J lost 3 bases. Looked up from germline, CDR1 is SQVTM and CDR2 is ANQGSEA. The CDR3 contains 14 residues. Assay used: immunoSEQ multiplex PCR; TCRdb lists only in-frame clones, some missing. In the table there are some 41,000 clones, about 90% of which are singletons. Material: PBMCs. The clonotype originates from a woman aged 55-70 years with lung cancer. The rearrangement joins TRBV29-1 to TRBJ2-7; 7 bases match TRBD1. The CDR3 here is CSVAGTDNNYEQYF. CDR3 bases: TGCAGCGTAGCCGGGACAGATAATAACTACGAGCAGTACTTC.